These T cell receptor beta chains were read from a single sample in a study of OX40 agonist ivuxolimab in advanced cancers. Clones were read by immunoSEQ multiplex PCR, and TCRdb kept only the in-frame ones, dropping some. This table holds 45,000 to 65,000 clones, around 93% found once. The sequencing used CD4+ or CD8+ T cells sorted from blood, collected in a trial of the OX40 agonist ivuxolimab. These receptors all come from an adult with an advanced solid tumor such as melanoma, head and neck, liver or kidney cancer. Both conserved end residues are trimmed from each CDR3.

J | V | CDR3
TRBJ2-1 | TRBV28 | ATETGTYNEQF
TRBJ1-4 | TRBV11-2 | ASSLSGPAYEKLF
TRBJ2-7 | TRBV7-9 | ASSSGQGVPSYEQY
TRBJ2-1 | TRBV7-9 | ASSSYSGTSSYNEQF
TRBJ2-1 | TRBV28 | ASTFWQGKDEQF
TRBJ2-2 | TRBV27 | ASIQENTGELF
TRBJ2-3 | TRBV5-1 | ASSSPTSGGWGDTQY
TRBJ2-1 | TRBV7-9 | ASSSTGAEQF
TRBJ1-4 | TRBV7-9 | ASSLVWTTNEKLF
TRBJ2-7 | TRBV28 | ASSLGGSNSEQY
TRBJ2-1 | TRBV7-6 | ASSLAEGTSHEQF
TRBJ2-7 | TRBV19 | ASNPAGDTYEQY
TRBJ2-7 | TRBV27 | ASSLTGLAYEQY
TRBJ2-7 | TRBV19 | ASSITGTPGDEQY
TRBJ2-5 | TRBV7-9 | ASSVLRGSNIVEETQY
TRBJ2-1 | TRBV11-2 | ASSLVSGAYNEQF
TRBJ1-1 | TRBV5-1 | ASSLGTGSGTEAF
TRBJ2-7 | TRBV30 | ALRDFVTSYEQY
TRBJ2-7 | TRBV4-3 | ASSQLGSSYEQY
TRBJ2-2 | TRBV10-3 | AISETSLRDRDTGELF
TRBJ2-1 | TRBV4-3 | ASSQDEMIEVAGNEQF
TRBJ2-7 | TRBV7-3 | ASSFGQGGYEQY
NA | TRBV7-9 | ASSIPGQGRHEQY
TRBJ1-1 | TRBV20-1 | SARDHTEAF
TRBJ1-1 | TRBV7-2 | ASSFRGENTEAF
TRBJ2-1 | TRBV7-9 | ASSSFTGGGYEQF
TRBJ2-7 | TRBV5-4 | ASSLAYEQY
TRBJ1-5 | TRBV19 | ASGPSMQPQH
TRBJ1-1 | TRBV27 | ASSNTVMNTEAF
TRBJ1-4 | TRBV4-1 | ASSQGLQGRGEKLF
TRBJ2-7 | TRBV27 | ASSVQGARSYEQY
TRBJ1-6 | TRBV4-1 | ASSQDGDSASPPLSPLH
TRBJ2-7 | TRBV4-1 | ASSQPGQRVYEQY
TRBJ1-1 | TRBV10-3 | AISEGQGFVNTEAF
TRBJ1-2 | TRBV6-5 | ASSWRGEYGYT
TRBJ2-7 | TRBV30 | AWSIGDLSYEQY
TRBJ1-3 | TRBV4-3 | ASSQDRQASGNTIY
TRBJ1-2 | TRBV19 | ASSAGRGYT
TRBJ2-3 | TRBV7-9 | ASSLVPDKNTDTQY
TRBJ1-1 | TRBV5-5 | ASSWRLTLNTEAF
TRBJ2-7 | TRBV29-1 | SGLVAYEQY
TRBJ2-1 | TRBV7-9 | ASSPGVGLDNEQF
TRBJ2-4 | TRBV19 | ASSSPPGPLVDIQY
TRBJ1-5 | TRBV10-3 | AISESFGQPQH
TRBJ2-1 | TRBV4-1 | ASSQYLSSYNEQF
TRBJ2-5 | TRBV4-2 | ASSQDWRTQETQY
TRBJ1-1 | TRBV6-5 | ASSYYSFMNTEAF
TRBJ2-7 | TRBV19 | ASSTTGGSYEQY
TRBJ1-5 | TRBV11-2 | ASSLGVRENQPQH
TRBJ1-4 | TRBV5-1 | ASSYRTGHEKLF
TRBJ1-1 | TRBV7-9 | ASSYSQGVNTEAF
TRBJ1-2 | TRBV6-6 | ASSTGQQRDNYGYT
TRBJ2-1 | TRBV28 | ASPPLDGDEQF
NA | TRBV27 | ASSLDRVHFEQY
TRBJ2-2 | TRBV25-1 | ASSQNNANTGELF
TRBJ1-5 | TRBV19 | ASSMIGQANQPQH
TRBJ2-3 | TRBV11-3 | ASSSSTASTDTQY
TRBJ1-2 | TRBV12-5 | ASGLGTGNYGYT
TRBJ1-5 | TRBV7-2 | ASSLGGLGNQPQH
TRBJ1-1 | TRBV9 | ASGASLALGDTEAF